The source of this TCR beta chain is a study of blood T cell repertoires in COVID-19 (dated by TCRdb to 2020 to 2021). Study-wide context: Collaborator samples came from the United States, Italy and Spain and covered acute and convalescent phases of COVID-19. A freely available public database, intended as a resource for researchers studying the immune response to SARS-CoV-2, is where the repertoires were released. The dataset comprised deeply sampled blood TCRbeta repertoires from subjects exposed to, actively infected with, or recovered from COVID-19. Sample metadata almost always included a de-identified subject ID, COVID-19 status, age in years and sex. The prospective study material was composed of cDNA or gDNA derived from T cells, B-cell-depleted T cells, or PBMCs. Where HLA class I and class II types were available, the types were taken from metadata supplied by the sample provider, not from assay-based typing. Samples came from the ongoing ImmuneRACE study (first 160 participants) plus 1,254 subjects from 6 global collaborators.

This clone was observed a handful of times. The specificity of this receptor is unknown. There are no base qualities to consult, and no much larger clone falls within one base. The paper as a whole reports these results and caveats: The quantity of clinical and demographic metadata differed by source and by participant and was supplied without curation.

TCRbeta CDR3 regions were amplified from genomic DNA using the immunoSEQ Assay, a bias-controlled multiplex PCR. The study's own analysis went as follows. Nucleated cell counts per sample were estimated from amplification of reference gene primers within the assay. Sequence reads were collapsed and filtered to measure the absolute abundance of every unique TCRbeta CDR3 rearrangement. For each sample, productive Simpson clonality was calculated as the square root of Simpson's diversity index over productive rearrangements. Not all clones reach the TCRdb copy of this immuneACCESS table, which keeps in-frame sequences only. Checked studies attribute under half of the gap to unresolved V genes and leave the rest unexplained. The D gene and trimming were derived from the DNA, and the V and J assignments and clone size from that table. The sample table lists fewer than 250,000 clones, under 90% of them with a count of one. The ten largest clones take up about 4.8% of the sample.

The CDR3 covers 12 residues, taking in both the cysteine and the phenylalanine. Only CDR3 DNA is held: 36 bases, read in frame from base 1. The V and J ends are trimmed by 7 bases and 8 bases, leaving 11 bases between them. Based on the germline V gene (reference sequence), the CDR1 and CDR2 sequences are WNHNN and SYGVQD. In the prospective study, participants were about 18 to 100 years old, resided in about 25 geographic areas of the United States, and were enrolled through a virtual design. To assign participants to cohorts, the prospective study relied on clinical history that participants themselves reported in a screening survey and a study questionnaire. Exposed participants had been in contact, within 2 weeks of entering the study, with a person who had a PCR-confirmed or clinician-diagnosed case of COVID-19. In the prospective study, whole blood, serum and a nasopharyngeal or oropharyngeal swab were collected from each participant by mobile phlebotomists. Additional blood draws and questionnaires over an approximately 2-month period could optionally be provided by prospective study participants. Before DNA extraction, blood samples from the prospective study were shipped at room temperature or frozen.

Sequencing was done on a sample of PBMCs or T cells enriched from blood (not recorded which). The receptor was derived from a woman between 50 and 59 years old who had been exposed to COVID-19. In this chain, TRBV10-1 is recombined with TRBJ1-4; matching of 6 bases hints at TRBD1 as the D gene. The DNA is TGCGCCAGCAAGAGGGGGGGCGAAAAACTGTTTTTT. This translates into CASKRGGEKLFF.